Following are 27 T cell receptor beta chains from one sample sequenced in a study of shared clonotypes between healthy human individuals (dated by TCRdb to the early 2020s). Library preparation used the immunoSEQ multiplex PCR assay. Drawn from immuneACCESS, this table holds only the in-frame rearrangements with V and J called that TCRdb kept. Clones are partly lost; checked studies trace under half to an unresolved V gene and leave the rest unexplained. In all, the sample holds 2 million to 3 million clones, and roughly 93% of those were seen once. The ten largest clones add up to 0.36% of the sample. Specimen: naive CD4+ T cells from PBMCs. The sample's cell subset or site, from its label and the paper: CD45RA+ positively selected. The receptors were gathered from a man between 18 and 35 years old in good health. Some clones in this sample may be carry-over from other donors' samples.

The CDR3 DNA follows: TGCGCCAGCAGGGGAGCCCCTTTGGGTTCAGAGACCCAGTACTTC. Translating it yields CASRGAPLGSETQYF. The chain combines TRBV5-1 with TRBJ2-5, with a tentative D call TRBD2 (5 bases). The ends were cut back, 5 bases at V and 4 bases at J, with 18 bases in the middle. Germline V lookup: CDR1 SGHRS, CDR2 YFSETQ. This CDR3 is 15 amino acids long. Based on the CDR3 plus reference TRBV5-1 and TRBJ2-5, the full variable domain is KAGVTQTPRYLIKTRGQQVTLSCSPISGHRSVSWYQQTPGQGLQFLFEYFSETQRNKGNFPGRFSGRQFSNSRSEMNVSTLELGDSALYLCASRGAPLGSETQYFGPGTRLLVL.

V and J are TRBV2 and TRBJ2-5; maybe TRBD1 (6 bases). V was clipped by 7 bases and J by 5 bases, with 20 bases between them. The CDR3 length is 15 residues. The germline V gene has CDR1 SNHLY and CDR2 FYNNEI. CDR3 nucleotides: TGTGCCAGCAATCTGGGGGCAGGGCCGTACGAGACCCAGTACTTC. Protein sequence: CASNLGAGPYETQYF.

The chain uses TRBV10-3 and TRBJ2-7; D possibly matches TRBD1 or TRBD2 (5 bases each). CDR3 length: 14 residues. Trimming left V 10 bases short and J 3 bases short, with 19 bases between. Germline values: CDR1 ENHRY, CDR2 SYGVKD. CDR3 DNA sequence: TGTGCCACAAGGGACCCTAGAAAACGCTACGAGCAGTACTTC. It translates to CATRDPRKRYEQYF.

The rearrangement joins TRBV11-3 to TRBJ2-3; TRBD2 might be the D (6 bases). The germline gives CDR1 SGHNT, CDR2 YENEEA. This CDR3 is built from 15 residues. Trimming removed 8 bases at V and 2 bases at J, with 17 bases between. Here the CDR3 reads CASGIYSSDTDTQYF. In DNA form, the CDR3 reads TGTGCCAGCGGCATCTACTCTAGCGACACAGATACGCAGTATTTT.

CDR3 residues: CASSRAALKGGYTF. The CDR3 DNA sequence: TGTGCCAGCAGCCGGGCAGCTCTTAAGGGTGGCTACACCTTC. The rearrangement joins TRBV5-4 to TRBJ1-2; no firm D call. The V end lost 4 bases, the J end lost 7 bases, and 17 bases lay between the germline ends. This CDR3 spans 14 amino acids. Looked up from germline, CDR1 is SGHNT and CDR2 is YYREEE (reference sequence).

The chain has TRBV7-2 and TRBJ2-2; unclear D gene. Germline CDR1 is SGHTA and CDR2 is FQGNSA. Trimming left V 2 bases short and J 6 bases short, with 7 bases between. This CDR3 has 13 residues. The CDR3 spells CASSLNFPGELFF. The CDR3 DNA reads as TGTGCCAGCAGCTTAAACTTTCCCGGGGAGCTGTTTTTT. Drawing the rest from reference TRBV7-2 and TRBJ2-2, the complete variable domain is GAGVSQSPSNKVTEKGKDVELRCDPISGHTALYWYRQSLGQGLEFLIYFQGNSAPDKSGLPSDRFSAERTGGSVSTLTIQRTQQEDSAVYLCASSLNFPGELFFGEGSRLTVL.

CDR3 sequence reads: CASSSGYEQFF. In DNA, the CDR3 is TGTGCCAGCAGCTCAGGGTATGAGCAGTTCTTC. The chain couples TRBV7-3 to TRBJ2-1; maybe TRBD1 (5 bases). Germline CDR1 and CDR2: SGHTA and FQGTGA. The CDR3 is 11 amino acids. The V gene lost 4 bases and the J gene lost 8 bases, with 6 bases spanning the gap.

This CDR3 is CASSFVQGSTEAFF. In nucleotides, the CDR3 is TGCGCCAGCAGCTTTGTACAGGGGAGCACTGAAGCTTTCTTT. The V gene is TRBV5-1, the J gene TRBJ1-1; 7 nucleotides agree with TRBD1. The trim removed 2 bases at V and 4 bases at J, leaving 5 bases unmatched. Per the germline V gene, CDR1 is SGHRS and CDR2 is YFSETQ. The CDR3 extends over 14 amino acids. Complete variable domain (other parts from reference TRBV5-1 and TRBJ1-1): KAGVTQTPRYLIKTRGQQVTLSCSPISGHRSVSWYQQTPGQGLQFLFEYFSETQRNKGNFPGRFSGRQFSNSRSEMNVSTLELGDSALYLCASSFVQGSTEAFFGQGTRLTVV.

The chain joins TRBV4-3 to TRBJ2-7; 7 nucleotides align to TRBD1. Unmatched junction bases numbered 10, after V lost 3 bases and J lost 5 bases. Germline values: CDR1 LGHNA, CDR2 YSLEER. The CDR3 covers 15 residues. The CDR3 region is CASSHYRGSRDEQYF. The CDR3 nucleotides read TGCGCCAGCAGCCATTACAGGGGATCTAGGGACGAGCAGTACTTC.

On this clone itself: The identical CDR3 is also encoded by other nucleotide sequences in the sample. The DNA of the CDR3 is TGTGCCAGCAGCAAGACAGGGAACACTGAAGCTTTCTTT. Its translation: CASSKTGNTEAFF. J is TRBJ1-1 and V is TRBV7-3; D is perhaps TRBD1 (6 bases). The length of the CDR3 is 13 residues. The V end was cut by 5 bases, the J end by 1 base, with 8 bases between. Germline V gene lookup returns CDR1 SGHTA and CDR2 FQGTGA.

A remark on this clone: A much larger clonotype is one base distant, so this may be a read error. Other DNA sequences from this sample encode an identical CDR3 as well. V and J are TRBV5-1 and TRBJ2-1; TRBD2 matches 7 bases. V shed 3 bases, J shed 3 bases, and the junction held 6 bases outside the gene matches. Germline lookup yields CDR1 SGHRS and CDR2 YFSETQ. The CDR3 runs 15 residues. CDR3 sequence reads: CASSWGLADYNEQFF. CDR3 sequence (DNA): TGCGCCAGCAGCTGGGGCCTAGCGGACTACAATGAGCAGTTCTTC.

The chain couples TRBV25-1 to TRBJ2-7; 10 positions match TRBD2. The CDR3 length is 14 residues. After removal of 6 bases from V and 3 bases from J, the junction contained 5 bases not matched to a gene. Germline lookup yields CDR1 MGHDK and CDR2 SYGVNS. Written as DNA, the CDR3 is TGTGCCAGCAGCAAAGCGGGAGGGCTCTACGAGCAGTACTTC. This translates into CASSKAGGLYEQYF.

The rearrangement uses TRBV5-5 and TRBJ2-7, with 8 bases identical to TRBD1. The CDR3 spans 13 residues. The V segment lost 5 bases and the J segment 5 bases; nucleotides outside the gene matches: 6. The germline CDR1 and CDR2 sequences are SGHKS and YYEKEE (reference sequence). The CDR3 nucleotides are TGTGCCAGCAGAAGACAGGGGAGCGACGAGCAGTACTTC. Translating gives CASRRQGSDEQYF.

V is TRBV7-2 and J is TRBJ2-3, with no clear D. Germline V gives CDR1 SGHTA, CDR2 FQGNSA. V was shortened by 5 bases and J by 2 bases, with 8 bases between the two germline ends. The CDR3 sequence is 13 residues long. The CDR3 region has the DNA TGTGCCAGCAGCCTGATAGTCACAGATACGCAGTATTTT. Translating it yields CASSLIVTDTQYF.

Details on this clone: This specimen includes other DNA sequences encoding the same CDR3. The chain employs TRBV7-2 and TRBJ2-7; 7 positions match TRBD1. Germline V CDR1 and CDR2: SGHTA, FQGNSA. This CDR3 contains 14 residues. V was pared by 5 bases and J by 0 bases, with 4 bases of the junction left unmatched. This chain's CDR3 is CASSPRQGSYEQYF. The CDR3 DNA sequence: TGTGCCAGCAGCCCGAGACAGGGCTCCTACGAGCAGTACTTC.

Comments on this clone: In the same sample, other DNA sequences code for this CDR3. The genes are TRBV7-2 and TRBJ1-5; no firm D call. CDR3 length: 13 amino acids. Deletions cut 3 bases from V and 4 bases from J, with 7 bases between. Germline V CDR1 and CDR2: SGHTA, FQGNSA. CDR3 sequence reads: CASSFDSNQPQHF. DNA of the CDR3: TGTGCCAGCAGCTTCGATAGTAATCAGCCCCAGCATTTT.

V usage is TRBV18 and J usage is TRBJ2-2; 13 bases line up with TRBD2. Unmatched junction bases numbered 4, after V lost 3 bases and J lost 6 bases. Germline V gives CDR1 KGHSH, CDR2 LQKENI. The CDR3 loop spans 16 amino acids. The chain's CDR3 is CASSPTGLAGPGELFF. CDR3 DNA sequence: TGTGCCAGCTCACCCACGGGACTAGCGGGACCCGGGGAGCTGTTTTTT.

CDR3 in DNA: TGTGCCAGCAGCTTGGCCGGATCAAATGAGCAGTTCTTC. Translation gives CASSLAGSNEQFF. This chain uses TRBV5-6 with TRBJ2-1, with D unclear. The CDR3 covers 13 residues. Looked up from germline, CDR1 is SGHDT and CDR2 is YYEEEE. Trimming removed 0 bases from V and 7 bases from J, with 8 bases in between.

V usage is TRBV5-1 and J usage is TRBJ2-5, with 9 bases fitting TRBD1. CDR1 is SGHRS and CDR2 is YFSETQ in the germline V gene. The CDR3 spans 16 residues. J lost 5 bases, V lost 1 base, and 9 bases had no gene match. DNA of the CDR3: TGCGCCAGCAGCTTGACAGGGGGCGCAAACGCCGAGACCCAGTACTTC. Translated: CASSLTGGANAETQYF.

This chain uses TRBV7-9 with TRBJ1-2, with TRBD1 identical over 8 bases. CDR3 length equals 15 residues. Trimming at V came to 3 bases and at J to 2 bases, leaving 5 bases not matched to a gene. The germline gives CDR1 SEHNR, CDR2 FQNEAQ (reference sequence). The CDR3 protein is CASSFPGQENYGYTF. The CDR3, as DNA: TGTGCCAGCAGCTTCCCGGGACAGGAAAACTATGGCTACACCTTC.

This rearrangement joins TRBV5-1 to TRBJ2-7, with 14 bases fitting TRBD2. The trim removed 4 bases at V and 8 bases at J, leaving 14 bases unmatched. The CDR3 contains 17 residues. Germline V CDR1 and CDR2: SGHRS, YFSETQ. The CDR3 DNA sequence: TGCGCCAGCAGCACCTTTGGTGGGGGGACTAGCGGGAGAAAGCAGTACTTC. Residues: CASSTFGGGTSGRKQYF. Combining the CDR3 with reference TRBV5-1 and TRBJ2-7 gives the whole variable domain KAGVTQTPRYLIKTRGQQVTLSCSPISGHRSVSWYQQTPGQGLQFLFEYFSETQRNKGNFPGRFSGRQFSNSRSEMNVSTLELGDSALYLCASSTFGGGTSGRKQYFGPGTRLTVT.

V is TRBV5-1 and J is TRBJ1-4; perhaps TRBD1 as D (6 bases). Per germline, CDR1 SGHRS and CDR2 YFSETQ. This CDR3 is built from 16 residues. Between the trimmed V and J ends, which lost 2 bases and 8 bases, there was a span of 19 bases. For the CDR3, the DNA is TGCGCCAGCAGCTTAGGTTTGGGCAGGGGCATGGAAAAACTGTTTTTT. This sequence encodes CASSLGLGRGMEKLFF.

CDR3 DNA: TGTGCCACCAGCAGAGATTACAGCTTCCCTGGAAACACCATATATTTT. Translating it yields CATSRDYSFPGNTIYF. The V and J genes are TRBV15 and TRBJ1-3, with D unclear. Germline CDR1 is LNHNV and CDR2 is YYDKDF (reference sequence). Trimming cost V 0 bases and J 2 bases, with 11 bases left between them. The CDR3 has 16 amino acids.

DNA of the CDR3: TGCAGCGTTGTCGCGGTCTCCTACAATGAGCAGTTCTTC. This sequence encodes CSVVAVSYNEQFF. This chain uses TRBV29-1 with TRBJ2-1; D gene unclear. CDR3 length: 13 amino acids. V lost 4 bases, J lost 0 bases, and 7 bases lay in between. The germline V gene encodes CDR1 SQVTM and CDR2 ANQGSEA.

The chain couples TRBV7-8 to TRBJ1-1; D is undetermined. This CDR3 has 13 amino acids. Per germline, CDR1 SGHVS and CDR2 FQNEAQ. Trimming shortened V by 1 base and J by 8 bases, and 11 bases separated the two germline ends. The CDR3 here is CASSLVGELEAFF. CDR3 bases: TGTGCCAGCAGCTTAGTTGGGGAGCTCGAAGCTTTCTTT.

Comments on this clone: This sample includes further DNA sequences coding for the same CDR3. This chain connects TRBV30 to TRBJ1-5; possibly TRBD1 for D (5 bases). V was cut by 1 base and J by 3 bases, with 7 bases left in between. The CDR3 has 13 residues. Germline values: CDR1 GTSNPN, CDR2 SVGIG (reference sequence). This CDR3 is CAWSGGPNQPQHF. In DNA, the CDR3 is TGTGCCTGGAGTGGGGGACCCAATCAGCCCCAGCATTTT.

The V gene is TRBV11-3, the J gene TRBJ2-7; 10 nucleotides agree with TRBD2. The germline V gene has CDR1 SGHNT and CDR2 YENEEA. After removal of 5 bases from V and 2 bases from J, the junction contained 6 bases not matched to a gene. The CDR3 covers 15 residues. Here the CDR3 reads CASSPSGSRAYEQYF. The CDR3 bases are TGTGCCAGCAGCCCTAGCGGGAGTAGGGCCTACGAGCAGTACTTC.